This T cell receptor beta chain was sequenced during a study of T cell responses to AZD1222 COVID-19 vaccine. There are 15 residues in the CDR3. Germline CDR1 is SGHRS and CDR2 is YFSETQ. J gave up 5 bases and V 4 bases, and 11 bases lay outside the gene matches. Produced via immunoSEQ multiplex PCR; TCRdb's table is partial and in-frame only. Altogether around 89,000 clones are present, around 90% being singletons, with the ten largest covering around a fifth. The rearrangement links TRBV5-1 to TRBJ1-1; 7 positions match TRBD1. The receptor was derived from an adult in good health. Sequencing used peripheral blood, obtained on day 0 of AZD1222 vaccination. The CDR3 reads CASSLTGVRGTEAFF. CDR3 coding DNA: TGCGCCAGCAGCCTAACAGGGGTGAGAGGGACTGAAGCTTTCTTT.